This T cell receptor (beta chain) derives from a study of blood T cell repertoires in COVID-19. About the research overall: In each case, the material was cDNA or gDNA derived from T cells, B-cell-depleted T cells, or PBMCs.

As handled by the study authors: Amplification of reference gene primers provided the estimated nucleated cell counts. Measured with immunoSEQ multiplex PCR; TCRdb has only the in-frame clones, and not every one. V, J and clone size were drawn from that table, and D and trimming were deduced from the DNA. The sample yields 430,000 or so clones, approximately 91% seen once. Participants were aged roughly 18 to 89 years, lived in under 30 US areas, and enrolled virtually. From germline, CDR1 is SGHVS and CDR2 FNYEAQ. Trimming removed 1 base from V and 0 bases from J, with 16 bases in between. The CDR3 spans 18 residues.

This sequence joins TRBV7-6 and TRBJ1-3; D remains unclear. The receptor was isolated from a woman younger than 35 who had been exposed to COVID-19. Sequenced input: PBMCs or T cells enriched from blood (not recorded which). CDR3 in amino acids: CASSLGSRVGSSGNTIYF. The CDR3, as DNA: TGTGCCAGCAGCTTAGGGTCAAGAGTTGGGAGCTCTGGAAACACCATATATTTT. Based on the CDR3 plus reference TRBV7-6 and TRBJ1-3, the full variable domain is GAGVSQSPRYKVTKRGQDVALRCDPISGHVSLYWYRQALGQGPEFLTYFNYEAQQDKSGLPNDRFSAERPEGSISTLTIQRTEQRDSAMYRCASSLGSRVGSSGNTIYFGEGSWLTVV.